This T cell receptor (beta chain) was retrieved from a study of T-cell reconstitution after alpha-beta-depleted transplantation in children. Study results and limitations: Recipient T cells and thymic progenitors that survived gave rise to the high TCRbeta diversity observed at day 60 in some patients.

This clonotype was seen a few times. Its antigen is as yet unknown. Unique molecular identifiers were used to barcode this TCRbeta library. MiXCR, applied by TCRdb to the PCR reads, yields one record per CDR3 protein. The sample gives some 81,000 distinct CDR3 sequences, 13% to 15% of which show up once; 25% to 30% is in the top ten. The trim removed 5 bases at V and 4 bases at J, leaving 11 bases unmatched. Germline V gene data show CDR1 as DFQATT and CDR2 as SNEGSKA (reference sequence). The CDR3 spans 15 residues. This chain joins TRBV20-1 and TRBJ2-3, with 8 bases aligning to TRBD2. Sequenced material: PBMCs, mostly from graft donor cells, taken 180 days after TCRalphabeta/CD19-depleted stem cell transplant. This TCR derives from a male patient between 2 and 15 years old who had a stem cell transplant for acute lymphoblastic leukemia, so the T cells may come from the graft donor. The CDR3 DNA is TGCAGTGCTGACCCGGGGGGGGCCGTGCCAGATACGCAGTATTTT. This translates into CSADPGGAVPDTQYF.